This TCR beta chain appears in the sequencing data of a study of blood T cells in healthy people across ages. Study conclusions and caveats: Both naive CD4+ cell counts and diversity were greater in long-lived donors than in aged donors. Naive T cell percentage by flow cytometry tracked strongly with beta diversity.

Per germline, CDR1 MNHEY and CDR2 SVGEGT. There are 12 residues in the CDR3. J lost 7 bases, V lost 10 bases, and 3 bases had no gene match. The authors ran a second PCR of about 6 to 11 cycles using a sample-barcoded 5' primer and a J-beta primer mix. TCRdb passed the 5' RACE reads through MiXCR, listing each CDR3 protein once. The sample yields about 1.8 million distinct CDR3 sequences, 40% to 55% seen once. With regard to this clonotype: Antigen specificity is unknown.

This sequence originates from a woman in her thirties or forties in good health. The chain combines TRBV6-2 or TRBV6-3 with TRBJ2-1; 11 positions agree with TRBD1. Sequences were obtained from blood. The CDR3: CATGQGGNEQFF. Here the CDR3 DNA reads TGTGCCACGGGACAGGGGGGGAATGAGCAGTTCTTC.